This TCR beta chain was captured in a study of cytomegalovirus exposure and HLA in healthy donors. Overall study findings and caveats: A link between a missense DCLRE1C variant and TCR beta V- and J-gene trimming emerged from a later analysis. More clonal expansion characterized HLA-associated TCR beta chains than equally common others in a later analysis.

V was shortened by 2 bases and J by 4 bases, with 8 bases between the two germline ends. Germline V gives CDR1 MGHDK, CDR2 SYGVNS. The CDR3 has 13 residues. The PCR ran on 60 Vbeta and 13 Jbeta primers. Original handling: Counted up in a later analysis, unique TCR beta chains came to 65 million to 80 million, with around 12 million shared. Clones were sequenced by immunoSEQ multiplex PCR, and TCRdb holds only the in-frame ones, with some missing. For V, J and clone size, that table is used; D and trimming come from the DNA. The sample table sets out tens of thousands of clones. Details on this clone: Its antigen is undetermined.

This TCR derives from a male donor in good health and CMV-seronegative. The sample consisted of PBMCs. V is TRBV25-1 and J is TRBJ1-1; TRBD1 might be the D (6 bases). CDR3 DNA: TGTGCCAGCAGTGAAGGGGGCCGCACTGAAGCTTTCTTT. This gives the protein CASSEGGRTEAFF.